A selection of T cell receptor beta chains follows, all from one sample in a study of somatic mutations in cytotoxic T cells in rheumatoid arthritis. Data came from immunoSEQ multiplex PCR; TCRdb stores just in-frame clones and leaves some out. The sample holds tens of thousands of clones, 82% seen once. Sequencing was performed on CD8+ T cells sorted from blood. The receptors were sampled from an adult with rheumatoid arthritis. CDR3s leave out the opening cysteine and the closing phenylalanine or tryptophan. A D gene is named only where the DNA matches it firmly.

d_gene,v_gene,CDR3aa
TRBD2,TRBV7-8,ASSFLLAGVYNEQF
TRBD2,TRBV4-1,ASSQRLAGGFTGELF
.,TRBV7-2,ASSFGGVVNTEAF
.,TRBV29-1,SVEAREPDTQY
TRBD2,TRBV27,VAGEGFNEQF
.,TRBV30,ASTGETYEQY
.,TRBV7-7,ASSLGPGNYEQY
.,TRBV5-1,ASSLGEPPRYEQY
.,TRBV27,ASSSNPYNEQF
.,TRBV5-4,ASSRTGYPYEQY
TRBD1,TRBV19,ASSPSTGGATSEQF
.,TRBV4-3,ASSQLEGRNEKLF
.,TRBV9,ASSVIARRNTGELF
.,TRBV6-4,ASTCETPSNQPQH
.,TRBV5-4,ASSASGNTIY
.,TRBV7-9,ASSSLRGDSGNTIY
.,TRBV7-9,ASSSLGGYDEKLF
.,TRBV27,ASSLSGGAWGYT
TRBD1,TRBV4-1,ASSQGDSSYEQY
.,TRBV5-5,ASSLATGWERNTEAF
.,TRBV29-1,SVATGSGQFAYEQY
.,TRBV13,ASSASGSPKNIQY
.,TRBV2,ASSEVSQETQY
.,TRBV29-1,SVLGRETEAF
.,TRBV30,AWSNANQPQH
.,TRBV6-1,ASKLKEAPTQGYT